These 19 T cell receptor beta chains were sequenced from one sample in a study of neoadjuvant anti-PD-1 for oral cavity cancer. Time point described: after neoadjuvant nivolumab, at surgical resection. Some clones are missing from TCRdb's copy, which holds only in-frame ones; the method was immunoSEQ multiplex PCR. Here the sample spans over 30,000 clones, 80% being singletons. The source material was PBMCs, sampled after nivolumab (anti-PD-1) treatment. The receptors were gathered from a person aged 40 to 85 with oral cavity squamous cell carcinoma.

This chain connects TRBV5-1 to TRBJ1-1, with D tentatively TRBD1 (5 bases). With 4 bases removed from V and 4 bases from J, the gap between germline ends came to 11 bases. CDR3 length: 13 amino acids. Looked up from germline, CDR1 is SGHRS and CDR2 is YFSETQ. The CDR3 sequence is CASSLGGSTEAFF. In DNA form, the CDR3 reads TGCGCCAGCAGCCTCGGGGGGAGCACTGAAGCTTTCTTT.

Notes on this clone: Compared with germline, one end of the junction differs, possibly owing to a read error. The chain employs TRBV11-2 and TRBJ1-1, with TRBD1 matching over 10 bases. The CDR3 loop spans 15 amino acids. The germline V gene has CDR1 SGHAT and CDR2 FQNNGV. Written as DNA, the CDR3 is TGTGCCAGCAGCTTAGAGGCGGACAGGGGGGCTTCTCGAGGCTTT. Protein: CASSLEADRGASRGF.

In this sample, this clone turned up once. The chain is built from TRBV6-6 and TRBJ2-7; D is unresolved. CDR1 is MNHNY, CDR2 SVGAGI, per germline (reference sequence). V lost 7 bases and J 3 bases, leaving 10 bases between the germline ends. The CDR3 covers 12 residues. CDR3 protein: CASTGTIYEQYF. The CDR3 nucleotides are TGTGCCAGCACCGGCACGATCTACGAGCAGTACTTC.

The rearrangement links TRBV9 to TRBJ2-7, with D perhaps TRBD1 (6 bases). From germline, CDR1 is SGDLS and CDR2 YYNGEE. V was shortened by 2 bases and J by 6 bases, with 15 bases between the two germline ends. The CDR3 runs 14 residues. This CDR3 is CASSVGRGDLEQYF. In nucleotides, the CDR3 is TGTGCCAGCAGCGTGGGCAGGGGCGATCTCGAGCAGTACTTC. The complete variable domain, with remaining parts taken from reference TRBV9 and TRBJ2-7, reads DSGVTQTPKHLITATGQRVTLRCSPRSGDLSVYWYQQSLDQGLQFLIQYYNGEERAKGNILERFSAQQFPDLHSELNLSSLELGDSALYFCASSVGRGDLEQYFGPGTRLTVT.

The chain combines TRBV6-1 with TRBJ2-7, with TRBD1 matching over 7 bases. The CDR3 runs 14 residues. Germline V gene sequence: CDR1 MNHNS, CDR2 SASEGT. V was pared by 9 bases and J by 6 bases, with 14 bases of the junction left unmatched. CDR3 amino acids: CASHTGTASPEQYF. For the CDR3, the DNA is TGTGCCAGTCATACCGGGACAGCATCCCCCGAGCAGTACTTC.

This clone was seen more than once but under ten times. This sequence joins TRBV4-1 and TRBJ1-5, with D unresolved. V was trimmed by 4 bases and J by 2 bases, leaving 12 bases between them. From germline, CDR1 is MGHRA and CDR2 YSYEKL. The CDR3 length is 15 residues. CDR3 in amino acids: CASSLRVGGNQPQHF. The CDR3 DNA reads TGCGCCAGCAGCCTTAGGGTGGGAGGCAATCAGCCCCAGCATTTT.

V and J are TRBV11-2 and TRBJ2-3; D is unresolved. Germline V gives CDR1 SGHAT, CDR2 FQNNGV. Trimming left V 5 bases short and J 0 bases short, with 15 bases between. This CDR3 region has 16 residues. The CDR3 nucleotides are TGTGCCAGCAGCCCCATCATGGGCCCTAGCACAGATACGCAGTATTTT. Residues: CASSPIMGPSTDTQYF.

This clone was counted once. V gene TRBV5-1 combines with J gene TRBJ2-3; 10 positions agree with TRBD1. Unmatched junction bases numbered 2, after V lost 0 bases and J lost 4 bases. There are 15 residues in the CDR3. Looked up from germline, CDR1 is SGHRS and CDR2 is YFSETQ. CDR3 DNA: TGCGCCAGCAGCTTGGGACAGGGGGCCGCAGATACGCAGTATTTT. Translated: CASSLGQGAADTQYF.

In its sample, this clone was seen a few times. This chain uses TRBV4-3 with TRBJ2-2; TRBD2 might be the D (5 bases). Germline V gene data show CDR1 as LGHNA and CDR2 as YSLEER. CDR3 length equals 17 residues. The V and J ends lost 0 bases and 4 bases respectively, with 15 bases between them. The CDR3 loop is CASSQDVSGDGTGELFF. The CDR3 DNA reads as TGCGCCAGCAGCCAAGACGTCAGCGGTGACGGCACCGGGGAGCTGTTTTTT.

V and J are TRBV6-5 and TRBJ2-3; no firm D call. Trimming shortened V by 6 bases and J by 6 bases, and 10 bases separated the two germline ends. The CDR3 has 12 residues. Per germline, CDR1 MNHEY and CDR2 SVGAGI. The CDR3 protein is CASSSVGDTQYF. The CDR3 bases are TGTGCCAGCAGCTCGGTGGGGGATACGCAGTATTTT.

The chain uses TRBV11-2 and TRBJ1-6; D is ambiguous. Germline values: CDR1 SGHAT, CDR2 FQNNGV. CDR3 length: 15 amino acids. The V end was cut by 0 bases, the J end by 7 bases, with 10 bases between. The CDR3 is CASSLEGMDNSPLHF. CDR3 nucleotides: TGTGCCAGCAGCTTAGAAGGGATGGACAATTCACCCCTCCACTTT.

The genes are TRBV4-1 and TRBJ1-1, with a possible D match to TRBD1 (6 bases). V lost 2 bases to trimming and J lost 0 bases, with 13 bases between them. The CDR3 covers 16 residues. Per germline, CDR1 MGHRA and CDR2 YSYEKL. CDR3: CASSQPGGRVNTEAFF. CDR3 nucleotide sequence: TGCGCCAGCAGCCAACCCGGGGGCAGGGTGAACACTGAAGCTTTCTTT.

This chain joins TRBV7-6 and TRBJ1-1; the D gene is possibly TRBD1 (6 bases). CDR1 is SGHVS, CDR2 FNYEAQ, per germline. V gave up 3 bases and J gave up 5 bases, with 13 bases separating them. This CDR3 contains 14 residues. This CDR3 is CASSLGTWVTEAFF. The CDR3 DNA follows: TGTGCCAGCAGCTTGGGGACATGGGTGACTGAAGCTTTCTTT.

The chain joins TRBV19 to TRBJ1-2; no firm D call. Germline loops: CDR1 LNHDA, CDR2 SQIVND (reference sequence). The V and J ends lost 6 bases and 3 bases respectively, with 11 bases between them. The CDR3 extends over 13 amino acids. DNA for the CDR3: TGTGCCAGTAGGAACCGCCCGGACTATGGCTACACCTTC. Protein product: CASRNRPDYGYTF.

The chain employs TRBV6-5 and TRBJ1-2; perhaps TRBD1 as D (6 bases). V lost 6 bases to trimming and J lost 2 bases, with 10 bases between them. The CDR3 has 13 residues. The germline V gene has CDR1 MNHEY and CDR2 SVGAGI. Here the CDR3 reads CASRPTGNYGYTF. Written as DNA, the CDR3 is TGTGCCAGCAGACCGACAGGCAACTATGGCTACACCTTC.

The V gene is TRBV7-2, the J gene TRBJ1-4, with D possibly matching TRBD1 (5 bases). Germline loops: CDR1 SGHTA, CDR2 FQGNSA. V dropped 1 base and J dropped 8 bases, with 20 bases sitting between them. The CDR3 length is 17 residues. As DNA, the CDR3 is TGTGCCAGCAGCTTAGAGCCGGTGGGATTCCGGGGGGAAAAACTGTTTTTT. Translated, it gives CASSLEPVGFRGEKLFF.

The chain uses TRBV27 and TRBJ2-1; no firm D call. The CDR3 extends over 15 amino acids. Trimming removed 0 bases from V and 8 bases from J, with 14 bases in between. CDR1 MNHEY and CDR2 SMNVEV come from the germline V gene (reference sequence). The CDR3 nucleotides are TGTGCCAGCAGTTTATCATACCCCGGCGGCGATGAGCAGTTCTTC. It encodes CASSLSYPGGDEQFF.

This sequence joins TRBV6-5 and TRBJ1-2; 12 bases map to TRBD1. The V gene's germline CDR1 is MNHEY and CDR2 SVGAGI. The trim removed 6 bases at V and 9 bases at J, leaving 8 bases unmatched. CDR3 length: 14 residues. The CDR3 bases are TGTGCCAGCAGCCCGGGACAGGGGGCGAACCGCTACACCTTC. Residues: CASSPGQGANRYTF.

The rearrangement joins TRBV5-1 to TRBJ2-3; TRBD1 matches 7 bases. V lost 4 bases and J lost 6; bases outside the gene matches: 14. The CDR3 runs 16 residues. Germline V gives CDR1 SGHRS, CDR2 YFSETQ. The CDR3 nucleotides are TGCGCCAGCAGCCCAGGACCGGGACAGACAGCGGATACGCAGTATTTT. Its translation: CASSPGPGQTADTQYF.